One sample yielded the 21 T cell receptor beta chains listed below, sequenced in a study of T cell responses to AZD1222 COVID-19 vaccine. Profiling relied on immunoSEQ multiplex PCR, and the TCRdb table lists in-frame clones only, not all of them. The sample includes fewer than 85,000 clones, more than 75% of them seen just once. This specimen consisted of peripheral blood, obtained 28 days after the second dose of the MenACWY control vaccine. The receptors shown here come from an adult who received the MenACWY meningococcal vaccine as a control.

This sequence joins TRBV9 and TRBJ2-1; the D gene could be TRBD1 or TRBD2 (5 bases each). Germline CDR1 and CDR2: SGDLS and YYNGEE. The V and J ends lost 4 bases and 5 bases respectively, with 16 bases between them. The CDR3 has 15 amino acids. Here the CDR3 DNA reads TGTGCCAGCAGCCTTATTGGGGGTAGGAACAATGAGCAGTTCTTC. It yields the protein CASSLIGGRNNEQFF.

This chain uses TRBV11-2 with TRBJ1-2, with a tentative D call TRBD1 (5 bases). Germline V gene sequence: CDR1 SGHAT, CDR2 FQNNGV. The CDR3 is made up of 13 amino acids. With 2 bases removed from V and 3 bases from J, the gap between germline ends came to 7 bases. Written as DNA, the CDR3 is TGTGCCAGCAGCTTAACAGGATACTATGGCTACACCTTC. Translating gives CASSLTGYYGYTF.

The chain employs TRBV19 and TRBJ1-5, with D uncertain. The CDR3 loop spans 14 amino acids. Germline V gives CDR1 LNHDA, CDR2 SQIVND (reference sequence). V was trimmed by 5 bases and J by 6 bases, leaving 14 bases between them. The CDR3 nucleotides read TGTGCCAGTAGTGCCATATCCGGCAGTCAGCCCCAGCATTTT. This sequence encodes CASSAISGSQPQHF.

V and J are TRBV7-3 and TRBJ1-1; D is unresolved. Between the trimmed V and J ends, which lost 1 base and 2 bases, there was a span of 11 bases. The CDR3 runs 15 residues. Germline V gene data show CDR1 as SGHTA and CDR2 as FQGTGA. The CDR3: CASSLIGEGNTEAFF. The CDR3 bases are TGTGCCAGCAGCTTAATTGGGGAGGGTAACACTGAAGCTTTCTTT.

V and J are TRBV5-1 and TRBJ1-1, with a possible D match to TRBD1 (5 bases). The ends were cut back, 4 bases at V and 5 bases at J, with 21 bases in the middle. CDR3 length equals 16 residues. In germline, CDR1 is SGHRS, CDR2 YFSETQ. Here the CDR3 DNA reads TGCGCCAGCAGCCCCACGTGGTCCGGGAGGGGAACTGAAGCTTTCTTT. Encoded protein: CASSPTWSGRGTEAFF.

The CDR3 reads CASSYGVIEAFF. Written as DNA, the CDR3 is TGTGCCAGCAGTTACGGGGTTATTGAAGCTTTCTTT. This chain connects TRBV6-2 or TRBV6-3 to TRBJ1-1, with unresolved D. The CDR3 sequence is 12 residues long. Germline V gene lookup returns CDR1 MNHEY and CDR2 SVGEGT. The V end was cut by 2 bases, the J end by 7 bases, with 8 bases between.

The chain joins TRBV14 to TRBJ1-2, with D unclear. V was trimmed by 0 bases and J by 2 bases, leaving 10 bases between them. There are 15 residues in the CDR3. The germline gives CDR1 SGHDN, CDR2 FVKESK. CDR3: CASSQDLQWNYGYTF. CDR3 coding DNA: TGTGCCAGCAGCCAAGATTTACAGTGGAACTATGGCTACACCTTC.

The rearrangement links TRBV6-1 to TRBJ1-1; D remains ambiguous. CDR1 is MNHNS, CDR2 SASEGT, per germline. The CDR3 sequence is 14 residues long. V shed 2 bases and J shed 4 bases, with 11 bases lying between them. CDR3 sequence (DNA): TGTGCCAGCAGTGAATTGGGCAGGTCCACTGAAGCTTTCTTT. Amino acids: CASSELGRSTEAFF.

This clone was observed once. The V gene is TRBV2, the J gene TRBJ2-1; TRBD2 agrees at 11 bases. V lost 4 bases and J lost 9; bases outside the gene matches: 8. In germline, CDR1 is SNHLY, CDR2 FYNNEI. This CDR3 region has 15 residues. The CDR3 is CASSVGLAAWGEQFF. The CDR3 nucleotides read TGTGCCAGCAGTGTGGGACTAGCGGCCTGGGGTGAGCAGTTCTTC.

The chain employs TRBV7-9 and TRBJ1-3; D possibly corresponds to TRBD1 (5 bases). CDR1 and CDR2 from the germline V gene are SEHNR and FQNEAQ (reference sequence). Trimming stripped 5 bases from V and 1 base from J, with 9 bases between. The CDR3 is made up of 14 amino acids. CDR3 sequence (DNA): TGTGCCAGCAGCGCGGGACTTTCTGGAAACACCATATATTTT. Amino acid sequence: CASSAGLSGNTIYF.

V usage is TRBV19 and J usage is TRBJ1-5; D not resolved. CDR1 is LNHDA, CDR2 SQIVND, per germline (reference sequence). Trimming pared 2 bases from V and 7 bases from J, leaving 12 bases between. This CDR3 spans 14 amino acids. CDR3 sequence: CASSISPPGQPQHF. DNA of the CDR3: TGTGCCAGTAGTATATCCCCTCCTGGGCAGCCCCAGCATTTT.

The rearrangement uses TRBV28 and TRBJ2-3; TRBD1 aligns across 9 bases. V trimming: 5 bases; J trimming: 6 bases; junction bases outside the gene matches: 15. This CDR3 comprises 17 residues. Germline V lookup: CDR1 MDHEN, CDR2 SYDVKM. CDR3 in DNA: TGTGCCAGCAGTAGCGCCTCCCCGGGACAGGGACTTGATACGCAGTATTTT. Encoded protein: CASSSASPGQGLDTQYF.

The J gene is TRBJ1-6, the V gene TRBV5-4; TRBD1 matches at 8 bases. CDR1 SGHNT and CDR2 YYREEE come from the germline V gene (reference sequence). V dropped 3 bases and J dropped 7; count of bases not matched to a gene: 9. The CDR3 has 16 amino acids. CDR3 nucleotide sequence: TGTGCCAGCAGCTCGGACAGGGTAGGAGGGAATTCACCCCTCCACTTT. It is translated as CASSSDRVGGNSPLHF.

This clone came up once. The rearrangement uses TRBV6-5 and TRBJ2-7; D gene uncertain. V shed 8 bases and J shed 1 base, with 12 bases lying between them. Germline values: CDR1 MNHEY, CDR2 SVGAGI. This CDR3 has 13 amino acids. CDR3 region: CASGLRGSYEQYF. CDR3 DNA sequence: TGTGCCAGCGGGCTTCGTGGGTCCTACGAGCAGTACTTC.

The V gene is TRBV6-5, the J gene TRBJ1-5; no clear D gene. This CDR3 is 13 amino acids long. V was trimmed by 10 bases and J by 6 bases, leaving 16 bases between them. CDR1 and CDR2 (germline): MNHEY, SVGAGI. The CDR3 bases are TGTGCCACCCAAAGGACTGGAGGTCAGCCCCAGCATTTT. Protein sequence: CATQRTGGQPQHF.

This chain joins TRBV6-5 and TRBJ2-3; weak D call: TRBD1 (6 bases). V lost 8 bases and J lost 0, with 12 bases in between. This CDR3 contains 14 residues. The germline gives CDR1 MNHEY, CDR2 SVGAGI. CDR3 amino acids: CASGLQGSTDTQYF. For the CDR3, the DNA is TGTGCCAGCGGCCTACAGGGTAGCACAGATACGCAGTATTTT.

The rearrangement uses TRBV27 and TRBJ1-4; 9 nucleotides align to TRBD1. The CDR3 spans 15 residues. Germline CDR1 is MNHEY and CDR2 is SMNVEV (reference sequence). Unmatched junction bases numbered 9, after V lost 5 bases and J lost 8 bases. CDR3 nucleotide sequence: TGTGCCAGCAGTCTAGGGACAGGGCGAGTGGAAAAACTGTTTTTT. Translated: CASSLGTGRVEKLFF.

The rearrangement joins TRBV29-1 to TRBJ1-4, with D unclear. V was pared by 5 bases and J by 5 bases, with 12 bases between. Germline CDR1 and CDR2: SQVTM and ANQGSEA. This CDR3 has 13 residues. The CDR3 bases are TGCAGCGTTTCTGGGCGGGCGAATGAAAAACTGTTTTTT. Protein product: CSVSGRANEKLFF. The variable domain in full, completed from reference TRBV29-1 and TRBJ1-4, reads SAVISQKPSRDICQRGTSLTIQCQVDSQVTMMFWYRQQPGQSLTLIATANQGSEATYESGFVIDKFPISRPNLTFSTLTVSNMSPEDSSIYLCSVSGRANEKLFFGSGTQLSVL.

The CDR3 coding sequence is TGTGCCAGTGGTCAGCCGGGTCAGCCCCAGCATTTT. Its translation: CASGQPGQPQHF. V is TRBV19 and J is TRBJ1-5, with D hard to call. The V end was cut by 8 bases, the J end by 6 bases, with 11 bases between. The CDR3 is 12 amino acids. Germline assignment: CDR1 LNHDA and CDR2 SQIVND (reference sequence).

This clone was observed a single time. The chain joins TRBV15 to TRBJ2-2, with 7 bases matching TRBD1. CDR1 is LNHNV and CDR2 is YYDKDF in the germline V gene (reference sequence). Trimming took 4 bases from V and 7 from J; bases not matched to a gene: 6. This CDR3 is 14 amino acids long. In nucleotides, the CDR3 is TGTGCCACCAGCACGACAGGGATCGGCGGGGAGCTGTTTTTT. This gives the protein CATSTTGIGGELFF.

This clone has a single count. The V call is TRBV19, the J call TRBJ2-2; a weak D match, TRBD1 (6 bases). CDR3 size: 14 residues. V was shortened by 7 bases and J by 4 bases, with 13 bases between the two germline ends. CDR1 is LNHDA and CDR2 is SQIVND in the germline V gene (reference sequence). In nucleotides, the CDR3 is TGTGCCAGTACCGGGACACCGGGCACCGGGGAGCTGTTTTTT. This translates into CASTGTPGTGELFF.